This TCR beta chain was sequenced in a study of early T cells in non-severe SARS-CoV-2 infection. On the study more broadly: Unsorted whole-blood RNA was sequenced in bulk, leaving chains unpaired.

Each single cDNA molecule received a unique molecular identifier. TCRdb re-derived calls from the 5' RACE reads in MiXCR, one entry per CDR3 protein. This sample has 30,000 to 40,000 distinct CDR3 sequences, with about 4.7% found just once. Between the trimmed V and J ends, which lost 6 bases and 4 bases, there was a span of 21 bases. This CDR3 is built from 16 residues. CDR1 and CDR2 (germline): KGHSH, LQKENI. This clonotype was seen ten or more times. Source material: whole blood. The chain couples TRBV18 to TRBJ1-2, with D unclear. The sequence derives from an adult who was a healthcare worker with PCR-confirmed SARS-CoV-2 infection or an uninfected control (not recorded which). CDR3 DNA: TGTGCCAGCTCCCCAAAAGCTGACGGCGGCTTCTATGGCTACACCTTC. Protein product: CASSPKADGGFYGYTF.